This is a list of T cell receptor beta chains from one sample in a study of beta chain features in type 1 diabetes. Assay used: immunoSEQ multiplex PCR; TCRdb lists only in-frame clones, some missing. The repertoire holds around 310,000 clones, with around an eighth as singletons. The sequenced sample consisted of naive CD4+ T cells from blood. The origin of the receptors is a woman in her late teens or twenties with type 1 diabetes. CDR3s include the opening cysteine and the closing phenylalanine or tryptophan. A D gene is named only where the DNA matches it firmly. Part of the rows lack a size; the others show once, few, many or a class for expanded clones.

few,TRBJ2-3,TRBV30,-,TGTGCCTGGAGTGTACATCTGGGCAGCACAGATACGCAGTATTTT,CAWSVHLGSTDTQYF
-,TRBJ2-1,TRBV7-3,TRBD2,TGTGCCAGCAGCTTAGCGGGAGGCTACAATGAGCAGTTCTTC,CASSLAGGYNEQFF
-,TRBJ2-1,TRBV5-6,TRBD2,TGTGCCAGCTCTGGATCTGGGACTAGATGGAACAATGAGCAGTTCTTC,CASSGSGTRWNNEQFF
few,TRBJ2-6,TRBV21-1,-,TGTGCCAGCAGCAAAGTGGGGGAGGGGGTGACTGGGGCCAACGTCCTGACTTTC,CASSKVGEGVTGANVLTF
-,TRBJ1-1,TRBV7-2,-,TGTGCCAGCACCTTGGGGGGCGGGGGGCTTATCACTGAAGCTTTCTTT,CASTLGGGGLITEAFF
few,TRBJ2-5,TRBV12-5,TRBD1,TGTGCTAGTGGTTTAACAAGGGGACAGGGGATTTTGGAGACCCAGTACTTC,CASGLTRGQGILETQYF
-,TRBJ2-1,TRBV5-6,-,TGTGCCAGCAGCTTCGGGGGATACTCCTACAATGAGCAGTTCTTC,CASSFGGYSYNEQFF
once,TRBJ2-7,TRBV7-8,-,TGTGCCAGCAGCTTAGGGGGACTCTCTTCCTACGAGCAGTACTTC,CASSLGGLSSYEQYF
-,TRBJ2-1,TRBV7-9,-,TGTGCCAGCAGCTTATACGTGAGCTCCTACAATGAGCAGTTCTTC,CASSLYVSSYNEQFF
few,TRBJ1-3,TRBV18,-,TGTGCCAGCTCACGCGGGGGAACCTCTGGAAACACCATATATTTT,CASSRGGTSGNTIYF
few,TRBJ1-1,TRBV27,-,TGTGCCAGCAGTCCCGAGCGGCTCGAGGGAGACACTGAAGCTTTCTTT,CASSPERLEGDTEAFF
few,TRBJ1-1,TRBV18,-,TGTGCCAGCTCACTATCCACTGAAGCTTTCTTT,CASSLSTEAFF
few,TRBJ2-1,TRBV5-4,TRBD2,TGTGCCAGCAGCCGAGGGACTAGCGGGAGGGTAGGCTACAATGAGCAGTTCTTC,CASSRGTSGRVGYNEQFF
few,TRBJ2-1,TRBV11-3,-,TGTGCCAGCAGCTTTTTCCCGAGCTCCTACAATGAGCAGTTCTTC,CASSFFPSSYNEQFF
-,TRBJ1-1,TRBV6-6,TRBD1,TGTGCCAGCAGTTACCCGGACAGGGGAAAGACTGAAGCTTTCTTT,CASSYPDRGKTEAFF
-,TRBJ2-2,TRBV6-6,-,TGTGCCAGCAGTTCCTATCTTGCCGGGGAGCTGTTTTTT,CASSSYLAGELFF
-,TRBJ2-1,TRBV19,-,TGTGCCAGTAGTATACGGGGGACAGCCTACAATGAGCAGTTCTTC,CASSIRGTAYNEQFF
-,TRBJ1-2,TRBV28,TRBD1,TGTGCCAGCAGTTTCAGGGGGACAGGGGCCGCTAACTATGGCTACACCTTC,CASSFRGTGAANYGYTF
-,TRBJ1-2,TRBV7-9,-,TGTGCCAGCAGGACAGGAGCGGATGGCTACACCTTC,CASRTGADGYTF
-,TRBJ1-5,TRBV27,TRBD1,TGTGCCAGCAACCCCACAGGGGTCGACAATCAGCCCCAGCATTTT,CASNPTGVDNQPQHF
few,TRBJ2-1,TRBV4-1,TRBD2,TGCGCCAGCAGCCAAGCGGGTAGCGGGAGGGACAATGAGCAGTTCTTC,CASSQAGSGRDNEQFF
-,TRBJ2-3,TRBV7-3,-,TGTGCCAGCAGCTTAACACCCCTGGGCGCAGATACGCAGTATTTT,CASSLTPLGADTQYF